This TCR beta chain stems from a study of post-analysis software for immune sequencing data. Study-wide results and limits: Patients showed TRBV5-6, TRBV5-1 and TRBV20-1 among a handful of TRBV segments more frequent than in controls.

Trimming stripped 4 bases from V and 2 bases from J, with 21 bases between. The V gene's germline CDR1 is DFQATT and CDR2 SNEGSKA (reference sequence). The CDR3 totals 16 residues. Built from TCR beta cDNA, the libraries had unique molecular identifiers in them. Via MiXCR, TCRdb re-called the PCR reads, giving one row per CDR3 protein. The sample has about 770,000 distinct CDR3 sequences, about half seen once; the top ten hold 4.9%. Note on this clonotype: Antigen specificity is unknown.

The clonotype was recovered from a girl under 18 with multiple sclerosis. The sample was blood. V is TRBV20-1 and J is TRBJ2-7, with D maybe TRBD2 (6 bases). CDR3 residues: CSATSLRDSTPYEQYF. CDR3 sequence (DNA): TGCAGTGCTACTAGTTTACGGGACTCTACTCCCTACGAGCAGTACTTC.